The clone carrying this T cell receptor (beta chain) appeared a few times. Its antigen is unidentified. A second about 6 to 12 cycle PCR used barcoded and J-beta primers. TCRdb fed the 5' RACE reads into MiXCR, producing one record per CDR3 protein. The profile covers approximately 940,000 distinct CDR3 sequences, with around 46% appearing a single time and about an eighth taken by the ten largest. Every donor contributed roughly 10 milliliters of peripheral blood by blood draw. This entry belongs to a study of blood T cells in healthy people across ages. Study summary: Researchers report that template switching captured about one barcoded beta molecule per two T cells.

Notes on the study in general: Long-lived donors had more naive CD4+ cells and higher diversity than aged donors.

The CDR3 is 15 amino acids. Germline trimming cut 0 bases from V and 4 bases from J; bases unmatched to any gene: 5. Germline-derived CDR1 and CDR2 are GTSNPN and SVGIG (reference sequence). The chain employs TRBV30 and TRBJ2-3; the match to TRBD1 covers 9 bases. Sequenced material: blood. The sequence was collected from a man younger than 40 in good health. The CDR3 DNA is TGTGCCTGGAGTGTATCACAGGGGGCTGCAGATACGCAGTATTTT. This codes for CAWSVSQGAADTQYF.